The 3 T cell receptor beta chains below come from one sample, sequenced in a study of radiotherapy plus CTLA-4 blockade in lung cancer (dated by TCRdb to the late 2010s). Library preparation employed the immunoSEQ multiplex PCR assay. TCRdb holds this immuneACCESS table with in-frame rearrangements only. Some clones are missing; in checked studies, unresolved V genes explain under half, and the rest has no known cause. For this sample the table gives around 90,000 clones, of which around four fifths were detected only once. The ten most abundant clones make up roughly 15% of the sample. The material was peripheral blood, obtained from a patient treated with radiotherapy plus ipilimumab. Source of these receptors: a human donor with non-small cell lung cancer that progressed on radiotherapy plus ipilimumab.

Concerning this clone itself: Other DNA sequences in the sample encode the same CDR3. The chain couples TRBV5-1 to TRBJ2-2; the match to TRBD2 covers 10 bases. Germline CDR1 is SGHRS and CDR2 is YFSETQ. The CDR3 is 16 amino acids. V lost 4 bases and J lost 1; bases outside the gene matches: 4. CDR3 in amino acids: CASSPRTSGNTGELFF. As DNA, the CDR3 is TGCGCCAGCAGCCCCAGGACTAGCGGGAACACCGGGGAGCTGTTTTTT.

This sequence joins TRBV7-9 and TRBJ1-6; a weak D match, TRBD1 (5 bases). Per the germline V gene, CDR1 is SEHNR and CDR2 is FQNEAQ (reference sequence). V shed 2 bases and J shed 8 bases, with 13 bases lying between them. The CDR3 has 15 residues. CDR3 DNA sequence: TGTGCCAGCAGCTTATCAGGGCGGGGGGATTCACCCCTCCACTTT. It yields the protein CASSLSGRGDSPLHF.

The CDR3: CATSRDRINTEAFF. The CDR3 DNA reads as TGTGCCACCAGCAGGGACAGGATTAACACTGAAGCTTTCTTT. This chain uses TRBV15 with TRBJ1-1, with 7 bases matching TRBD1. This CDR3 comprises 14 residues. The germline V gene has CDR1 LNHNV and CDR2 YYDKDF (reference sequence). After removal of 3 bases from V and 2 bases from J, the junction contained 3 bases not matched to a gene.